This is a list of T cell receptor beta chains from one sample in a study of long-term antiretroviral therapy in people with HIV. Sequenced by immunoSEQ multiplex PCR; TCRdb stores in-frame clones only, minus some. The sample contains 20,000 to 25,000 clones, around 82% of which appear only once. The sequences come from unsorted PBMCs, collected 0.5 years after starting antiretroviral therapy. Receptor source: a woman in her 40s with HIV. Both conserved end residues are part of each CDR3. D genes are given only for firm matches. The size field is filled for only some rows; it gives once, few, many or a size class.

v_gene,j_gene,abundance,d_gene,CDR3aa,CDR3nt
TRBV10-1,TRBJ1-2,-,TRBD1,CASNRTGIIYGYTF,TGCGCCAGCAACCGGACAGGGATTATATATGGCTACACCTTC
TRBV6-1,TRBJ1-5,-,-,CASSLDRLGNQPQHF,TGTGCCAGCAGTCTGGACCGGCTGGGCAATCAGCCCCAGCATTTT
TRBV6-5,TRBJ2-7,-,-,CASSYGQGAYEQYF,TGTGCCAGCAGTTACGGCCAGGGAGCCTACGAGCAGTACTTC
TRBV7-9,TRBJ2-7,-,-,CASSLQDSSYEQYF,TGTGCCAGCAGCTTACAGGACAGCTCCTACGAGCAGTACTTC
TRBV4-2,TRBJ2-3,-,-,CASSPGAGTDTQYF,TGTGCCAGCAGCCCAGGGGCCGGCACAGATACGCAGTATTTT
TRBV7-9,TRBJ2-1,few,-,CAIVPSDSSYNEQFF,TGTGCCATCGTGCCTAGCGATAGCTCCTACAATGAGCAGTTCTTC
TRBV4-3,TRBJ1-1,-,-,CASSQEWWGMTGNTEAFF,TGCGCCAGCAGCCAAGAATGGTGGGGGATGACAGGTAACACTGAAGCTTTCTTT
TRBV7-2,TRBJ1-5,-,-,CASSINSYSNQPQHF,TGTGCCAGCAGCATCAACAGCTATAGCAATCAGCCCCAGCATTTT
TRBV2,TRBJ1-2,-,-,CPSGETNYGYTF,TGTCCCTCGGGGGAAACTAACTATGGCTACACCTTC
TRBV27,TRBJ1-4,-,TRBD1,CASSTAMTGGREKLFF,TGTGCCAGCAGTACCGCGATGACAGGGGGCAGAGAAAAACTGTTTTTT
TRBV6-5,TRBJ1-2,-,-,CASSYSGQGHGYTF,TGTGCCAGCAGTTACTCGGGGCAGGGGCATGGCTACACCTTC
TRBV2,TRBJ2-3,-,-,CASSRRWGAADTQYF,TGTGCCAGCAGTCGCCGGTGGGGCGCCGCAGATACGCAGTATTTT
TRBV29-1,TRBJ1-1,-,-,CSVERGGRNTEAFF,TGCAGCGTTGAAAGGGGGGGAAGAAACACTGAAGCTTTCTTT
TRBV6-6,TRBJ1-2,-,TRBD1,CASTTRQGSHGYTF,TGTGCCAGCACGACCAGACAGGGGTCTCATGGCTACACCTTC
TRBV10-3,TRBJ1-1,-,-,CAISESGAGNTEAFF,TGTGCCATCAGTGAGTCAGGGGCAGGGAACACTGAAGCTTTCTTT
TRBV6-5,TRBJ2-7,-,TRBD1,CASSYDRVQGEQYF,TGTGCCAGCAGTTATGACAGGGTACAGGGCGAGCAGTACTTC
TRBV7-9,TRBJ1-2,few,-,CASSFGPQTLGYTF,TGTGCCAGCAGCTTCGGCCCACAGACACTCGGCTACACCTTC
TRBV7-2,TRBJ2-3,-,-,CASSLFPDTQYF,TGTGCCAGCAGCTTATTCCCAGATACGCAGTATTTT
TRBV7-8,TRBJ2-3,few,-,CASSWAPVADTQYF,TGTGCCAGCAGCTGGGCCCCGGTCGCAGATACGCAGTATTTT
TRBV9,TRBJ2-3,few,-,CASSVSLRDTQYF,TGTGCCAGCAGCGTAAGCTTAAGAGATACGCAGTATTTT
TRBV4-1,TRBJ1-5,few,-,CASSQDGGSNQPQHF,TGCGCCAGCAGCCAAGATGGGGGTAGCAATCAGCCCCAGCATTTT
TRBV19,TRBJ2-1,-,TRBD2,CASSSGGPYNEQFF,TGTGCCAGTAGTAGCGGGGGGCCCTACAATGAGCAGTTCTTC
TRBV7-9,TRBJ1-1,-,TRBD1,CASSKGTELMGAEAFF,TGTGCCAGCAGCAAAGGGACAGAGCTAATGGGCGCTGAAGCTTTCTTT
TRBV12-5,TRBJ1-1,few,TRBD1,CASGLGTGVTEAFF,TGTGCTAGTGGTTTGGGGACAGGGGTCACTGAAGCTTTCTTT
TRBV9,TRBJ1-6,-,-,CASSEGNSYNSPLHF,TGTGCCAGCAGCGAGGGGAACTCCTATAATTCACCCCTCCACTTT
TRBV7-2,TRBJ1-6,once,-,CASSLFGSIEFSPLHF,TGTGCCAGCAGCTTATTTGGGAGTATCGAGTTCTCACCCCTCCACTTT
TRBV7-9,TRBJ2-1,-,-,CASSLIGSYNEQFF,TGTGCCAGCAGCTTAATCGGCTCCTACAATGAGCAGTTCTTC